This is a list of T cell receptor beta chains from one sample in a study of vaccination and CD4 T cells after COVID-19. TCRdb passed the PCR reads through MiXCR, listing each CDR3 protein once. Among more than 20,000 distinct CDR3 sequences, under 55% were seen once, and the ten largest hold roughly 4.8%. What these receptors recognize is not known. Sequencing was performed on CD4+ T cells from blood, cultured in vitro. The receptors originated from a human donor who had recovered from COVID-19. Both conserved end residues are part of each CDR3. The D gene is left open where the match is weak. Part of the rows lack a size; the others show once, few, many or a class for expanded clones.

abundance	d_gene	v_gene	j_gene	len	CDR3nt	CDR3aa
-	TRBD1	TRBV7-9	TRBJ1-5	16	TGTGCCAGCAGCTTTACGGGGCCGACAGGGGACCAGCCCCAGCATTTT	CASSFTGPTGDQPQHF
-	-	TRBV7-9	TRBJ1-3	10	TGTGCCAGCGCGGGAAACACCATATATTTT	CASAGNTIYF
-	-	TRBV10-3	TRBJ1-2	15	TGTGCCATCAGTGCGCCCAGACAGCATAACTATGGCTACACCTTC	CAISAPRQHNYGYTF
few	-	TRBV6-2/TRBV6-3	TRBJ1-1	13	TGTGCCAGCAGGGGAACTGGGTACACTGAAGCTTTCTTT	CASRGTGYTEAFF
-	-	TRBV19	TRBJ1-5	15	TGTGCCAGTAGCACTGGGGAGGATAGCAATCAGCCCCAGCATTTT	CASSTGEDSNQPQHF
-	-	TRBV6-1	TRBJ2-2	14	TGTGCCAGCAGGGGGCAGGGGGGGTCCGGGGAGCTGTTTTTT	CASRGQGGSGELFF
-	TRBD1	TRBV2	TRBJ1-1	14	TGTGCCAGCAGTGACCAGACAGGGGACACTGAAGCTTTCTTT	CASSDQTGDTEAFF
few	TRBD1	TRBV2	TRBJ2-2	16	TGTGCCAGCAGTGAAATCGGGACAGTCAACACCGGGGAGCTGTTTTTT	CASSEIGTVNTGELFF
-	-	TRBV19	TRBJ2-3	14	TGTGCCAGTAGTCTTGGGGGGACCACAGATACGCAGTATTTT	CASSLGGTTDTQYF
-	-	TRBV7-3	TRBJ2-3	14	TGTGCCAGCAGCTTTCGGGCCAACACAGATACGCAGTATTTT	CASSFRANTDTQYF
-	TRBD2	TRBV7-9	TRBJ2-3	16	TGTGCCAGCAGCCAAGGGCTAGCAGCGGGGGCAGATACGCAGTATTTT	CASSQGLAAGADTQYF
-	-	TRBV6-1	TRBJ2-2	15	TGTGCCAGCAGGTTAGCGGTAGCGAACACCGGGGAGCTGTTTTTT	CASRLAVANTGELFF
-	TRBD1	TRBV6-5	TRBJ2-5	16	TGTGCCAGCAGTTACGTCACAGGGGATCCCAAAGAGACCCAGTACTTC	CASSYVTGDPKETQYF
once	-	TRBV5-1	TRBJ1-1	14	TGCGCCAGCAGCCCACAGGGTAGTCACACTGAAGCTTTCTTT	CASSPQGSHTEAFF
-	-	TRBV10-3	TRBJ1-4	14	TGTGCCATCAGTGAAGGAGGGACTAATGAAAAACTGTTTTTT	CAISEGGTNEKLFF
-	-	TRBV2	TRBJ1-6	14	TGTGCCAGCCGCGACAGGACCAATAATTCACCCCTCCACTTT	CASRDRTNNSPLHF